This TCR beta chain was found in a study of T cell responses to AZD1222 COVID-19 vaccine. General observations from the study: Vaccine-associated CD4 TCRs spanned spike, dominant at 160-218 and 743-854.

V lost 1 base and J 9 bases, leaving 7 bases between the germline ends. The CDR3 sequence is 12 residues long. Remarks on this clone: The antigen is undetermined.

The table came from immunoSEQ multiplex PCR; TCRdb's copy has only in-frame clones and leaves some out. The top ten clones hold around 2.8% of a sample with approximately 90,000 clones, roughly nine tenths of them seen once. Sample: peripheral blood, taken on day 0 of AZD1222 vaccination. The chain uses TRBV12-3 or TRBV12-4 and TRBJ1-5, with no clear D. This receptor was taken from an adult in good health. CDR3 sequence (DNA): TGTGCCAGCAGTTTAGAGGGAGGGCCCCAGCATTTT. This encodes CASSLEGGPQHF.